A selection of T cell receptor beta chains follows, all from one sample in a study of T cell therapy after organ transplantation. The protocol was immunoSEQ multiplex PCR, while the TCRdb copy is restricted to in-frame clones and leaves out a portion. The sample lists some 17,000 clones; around 86% were seen once. These receptors' antigens are unknown. The input for sequencing was CD8+ T cells from blood, taken after autologous CMV-specific T cell therapy. The receptors were gathered from a human patient who had received a solid organ transplant and had CMV disease. Part of the T cells may come from the graft donor. The CDR3 runs from the conserved cysteine through the conserved F or W. The order of the fields is CDR3 length, clone size, D gene, V gene, J gene, CDR3 DNA, CDR3 protein. A D gene is named only where the DNA matches it firmly. Clone size is not always given. Where it is, it says once, few, many or a class for expanded clones.

12	.	.	TRBV29-1	TRBJ2-7	TGCAGCGTTGAACTCCGGGACTACGAGCAGTACTTC	CSVELRDYEQYF
15	.	.	TRBV2	TRBJ2-3	TGTGCCAGCACTTTTATTGGGGGCGCGGTAGATACGCAGTATTTT	CASTFIGGAVDTQYF
17	.	TRBD2	TRBV6-4	TRBJ2-1	TGTGCCAGCAGTGACTCCGGACTAGCGGGGGCAGCCAATGAGCAGTTCTTC	CASSDSGLAGAANEQFF
16	.	.	TRBV7-9	TRBJ2-7	TGTGCCAGCAGCGTGACGACAGTCCAAAGACCCTACGAGCAGTACTTC	CASSVTTVQRPYEQYF
15	.	.	TRBV12-5	TRBJ1-5	TGTGCTAGTGGTGCTTCCCTGACCGGCAATCAGCCCCAGCATTTT	CASGASLTGNQPQHF
13	.	.	TRBV13	TRBJ1-1	TGTGCCAGCAGCCTTGCAGGGTCCACTGAAGCTTTCTTT	CASSLAGSTEAFF
15	once	.	TRBV4-3	TRBJ1-6	TGCGCCAGCAGCCAAGTCGGACAGTCCTATTCACCCCTCCACTTT	CASSQVGQSYSPLHF
14	.	TRBD1	TRBV6-4	TRBJ2-3	TGTGCCAGCAGTGACGACAGGGAATCAGATACGCAGTATTTT	CASSDDRESDTQYF
17	.	.	TRBV4-1	TRBJ1-1	TGCGCCAGCAGCCTACTCTCATACAGGGCCGGGAACACTGAAGCTTTCTTT	CASSLLSYRAGNTEAFF
13	few	.	TRBV25-1	TRBJ1-1	TGTGCCAGCAGCTTTCCAGGTGACCCTGAAGCTTTCTTT	CASSFPGDPEAFF
16	.	.	TRBV19	TRBJ2-3	TGTGCCAGTAGTATCGGTTTGGACTCTAGCACAGATACGCAGTATTTT	CASSIGLDSSTDTQYF
13	once	.	TRBV19	TRBJ1-1	TGTGCCAGTAGTATAGATCGCCCCAAGAAGGCTTTCTTT	CASSIDRPKKAFF
13	.	.	TRBV27	TRBJ2-7	TGTGCCAGCAGAGCGGGCTCCCACTACGAGCAGTACTTC	CASRAGSHYEQYF
15	.	TRBD1	TRBV25-1	TRBJ2-7	TGTGCCAGCAGCGTCGGACAGGGGTGGACCTACGAGCAGTACTTC	CASSVGQGWTYEQYF
13	.	.	TRBV19	TRBJ2-1	TGTGCCAGTAGTATAGCGAGTCAAACGGAACAGTTCTTC	CASSIASQTEQFF
14	.	TRBD1	TRBV11-2	TRBJ1-2	TGTGCCAGCAGCTTAGATGGGACAGGGGGTGCCTACACCTTC	CASSLDGTGGAYTF
15	few	.	TRBV19	TRBJ1-5	TGTGCCAGTAGTATACAGGGCTTTAGCAATCAGCCCCAGCATTTT	CASSIQGFSNQPQHF
15	.	TRBD2	TRBV29-1	TRBJ2-5	TGCAGCGTTGATAATTCCCGCGGGGGCCAAGAGACCCAGTACTTC	CSVDNSRGGQETQYF
15	once	TRBD1	TRBV7-9	TRBJ2-7	TGTGCCAGCAGCAAAGGGACAGTGAACTCCTACGAGCAGTACTTC	CASSKGTVNSYEQYF
14	.	.	TRBV30	TRBJ1-1	TGTGCCTGGAGTGTCGCAGGGTCAAGGACTGAAGCTTTCTTT	CAWSVAGSRTEAFF
15	.	TRBD2	TRBV6-5	TRBJ2-1	TGTGCCAGCAGTTCTCCTAGCGGGAGCTACAATGAGCAGTTCTTC	CASSSPSGSYNEQFF
11	.	.	TRBV29-1	TRBJ1-3	TGCAGCGTTGAAATTGGAAACACCATATATTTT	CSVEIGNTIYF
14	.	.	TRBV25-1	TRBJ2-1	TGTGCCAGCAGTGAATCTGGCAGATCGGTTGAGCAGTTCTTC	CASSESGRSVEQFF
15	.	.	TRBV5-1	TRBJ2-2	TGCGCCAGCAGCCCCCAAAATGAGGTGACCGGGGAGCTGTTTTTT	CASSPQNEVTGELFF
12	few	.	TRBV9	TRBJ1-6	TGTGCCAGCAGCGCTCTAAATTCACCCCTCCACTTT	CASSALNSPLHF
15	.	.	TRBV6-1	TRBJ1-5	TGTGCCAGCAGTGATGAGCCGGATAGCAATCAGCCCCAGCATTTT	CASSDEPDSNQPQHF
15	.	.	TRBV27	TRBJ2-2	TGTGCCAGCTGGAGCGGCGGTTCGAACACCGGGGAGCTGTTTTTT	CASWSGGSNTGELFF